Described below is a single TCR beta chain sequence and its context. Its antigen is currently unknown. This record belongs to a study of T cell responses to AZD1222 COVID-19 vaccine. TCRdb's copy holds only in-frame clones and misses some; the assay was immunoSEQ multiplex PCR. The sample includes roughly 120,000 clones, about nine tenths of them seen just once. Study-wide findings and caveats: There were repertoire samples only from the period after the peak T cell response. The reported proportion of spike-specific TCRs targeting unmutated variant regions was nearly half. Donors were largely white British and mainly female; clonal diversity was possibly underestimated.

The receptor was isolated from an adult in good health. The sample was peripheral blood, taken on day 0 of AZD1222 vaccination.

In DNA form, the CDR3 reads TGTGCCAGCAGTGAAGGGGGACTATACGAGCAGTACTTC. Protein: CASSEGGLYEQYF. The gene calls are TRBV2 and TRBJ2-7; 7 bases are shared with TRBD2. Trimming removed 1 base from V and 4 bases from J; junction bases left unmatched: 1. CDR3 length equals 13 residues. The germline CDR1 and CDR2 sequences are SNHLY and FYNNEI. The entire variable domain, with the rest obtained from reference TRBV2 and TRBJ2-7, is as follows: EPEVTQTPSHQVTQMGQEVILRCVPISNHLYFYWYRQILGQKVEFLVSFYNNEISEKSEIFDDQFSVERPDGSNFTLKIRSTKLEDSAMYFCASSEGGLYEQYFGPGTRLTVT.